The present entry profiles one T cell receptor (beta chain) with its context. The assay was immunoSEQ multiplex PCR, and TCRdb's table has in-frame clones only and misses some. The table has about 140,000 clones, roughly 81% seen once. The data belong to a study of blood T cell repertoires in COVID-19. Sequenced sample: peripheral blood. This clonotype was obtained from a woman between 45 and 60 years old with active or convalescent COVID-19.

The CDR3 DNA reads TGTGCCACCAGTGAGCCTGACAGGGCGGGAAACACCATATATTTT. This codes for CATSEPDRAGNTIYF. V usage is TRBV24-1 and J usage is TRBJ1-3, with 7 bases aligning to TRBD1. The CDR3 has 15 residues. J gave up 4 bases and V 4 bases, and 6 bases lay outside the gene matches. Looked up from germline, CDR1 is KGHDR and CDR2 is SFDVKD.